Below are 9 T cell receptor beta chains sequenced from a single sample in a study of beta chain features in type 1 diabetes. What was sequenced were expressed TCRB transcripts, since all of the isolated RNA had been reverse transcribed. Generated by immunoSEQ multiplex PCR, the TCRdb table keeps only in-frame clones and is missing some. The sample includes 150,000 or so clones, over 8.5% of them seen just once. Sequenced: central memory CD4+ T cells from blood. These receptors were taken from a man aged 18 to 30 in good health.

This clone was detected a few times. The chain carries TRBV19 and TRBJ1-2; tentatively, D is TRBD1 (5 bases). Germline CDR1 LNHDA, CDR2 SQIVND (reference sequence). Between the trimmed V and J ends, which lost 3 bases and 2 bases, there was a span of 13 bases. CDR3 length: 15 residues. CDR3 sequence reads: CASSMSVGLNYGYTF. CDR3 coding DNA: TGTGCCAGTAGTATGAGTGTGGGGCTGAACTATGGCTACACCTTC.

V usage is TRBV9 and J usage is TRBJ2-1; no clear D. Trimming cost V 7 bases and J 10 bases, with 12 bases left between them. This CDR3 is built from 11 residues. CDR1 SGDLS and CDR2 YYNGEE come from the germline V gene. The CDR3 nucleotides read TGTGCCAGCCAAAATCATGACGAGCAGTTCTTC. Protein: CASQNHDEQFF.

This clone has only a few counts. The rearrangement links TRBV25-1 to TRBJ2-7, with D perhaps matching TRBD1 (7 bases). Trimming removed 4 bases at V and 1 base at J, with 20 bases between. Germline values: CDR1 MGHDK, CDR2 SYGVNS. There are 17 residues in the CDR3. The CDR3: CASSAAPRRGLSYEQYF. The CDR3 region has the DNA TGTGCCAGCAGTGCCGCCCCTAGGAGGGGGCTATCCTACGAGCAGTACTTC.

The chain employs TRBV30 and TRBJ1-5; tentative D call: TRBD1 (5 bases). The CDR3 runs 13 residues. V dropped 2 bases and J dropped 4 bases, with 9 bases sitting between them. Germline assignment: CDR1 GTSNPN and CDR2 SVGIG (reference sequence). CDR3 DNA sequence: TGTGCCTGGAGTCGGGGCTATAATCAGCCCCAGCATTTT. Its protein product is CAWSRGYNQPQHF.

CDR3 nucleotide sequence: TGCGCCAGCAGCCGCCGGTCCAGCGGGGGGGCAGGAGAGACCCAGTACTTC. This gives the protein CASSRRSSGGAGETQYF. This sequence joins TRBV4-3 and TRBJ2-5, with 10 bases fitting TRBD2. Germline CDR1 and CDR2: LGHNA and YSLEER. This CDR3 is 17 amino acids long. Unmatched junction bases numbered 12, after V lost 4 bases and J lost 4 bases.

The chain is built from TRBV7-9 and TRBJ2-7; 10 bases align to TRBD1. CDR3 length: 15 residues. Germline V gene data show CDR1 as SEHNR and CDR2 as FQNEAQ (reference sequence). The ends lost 5 bases at V and 3 bases at J; junction bases unmatched: 7. The CDR3 coding sequence is TGTGCCAGCAGCCCGACCGGACAGGGGGACTACGAGCAGTACTTC. This translates into CASSPTGQGDYEQYF.

This clone appeared a few times. The rearrangement links TRBV7-6 to TRBJ2-7; D uncertain. Per germline, CDR1 SGHVS and CDR2 FNYEAQ. The CDR3 covers 14 residues. V was pared by 2 bases and J by 0 bases, with 8 bases between. This CDR3 reads CASSLNRNSYEQYF. The CDR3 DNA is TGTGCCAGCAGCTTAAACAGAAACTCCTACGAGCAGTACTTC.

The table lists this clone with a few counts. This chain joins TRBV23-1 and TRBJ2-4; D call uncertain. TRBV23-1 is sorted into the ORF group, with uncertain function. The CDR3 loop spans 16 amino acids. Trimming removed 1 base from V and 0 bases from J, with 10 bases in between. The CDR3, as DNA: TGCGCCAGCAGTCAATTCTTAGGGCTAGCCAAAAACATTCAGTACTTC. Amino acids: CASSQFLGLAKNIQYF.

This clone was detected only a few times. The J gene is TRBJ2-7, the V gene TRBV9, with 10 bases fitting TRBD1. The CDR3 has 15 residues. Germline V lookup: CDR1 SGDLS, CDR2 YYNGEE. Trimming took 2 bases from V and 4 from J; bases not matched to a gene: 6. DNA for the CDR3: TGTGCCAGCAGCGTGGGGACAGGGGAGGAATACGAGCAGTACTTC. It codes for CASSVGTGEEYEQYF.